One sample yielded the 19 T cell receptor beta chains listed below, sequenced in a study of cytomegalovirus exposure and HLA in healthy donors. Method: immunoSEQ multiplex PCR; TCRdb's copy keeps in-frame clones and lacks some. The sample lists almost 65,000 clones, about 89% occurring once. Sequences were obtained from PBMCs. Every receptor here comes from a woman aged 18-29 years in good health and CMV-seronegative.

The chain has TRBV19 and TRBJ2-7, with TRBD2 as a possible D gene (6 bases). Trimming pared 3 bases from V and 3 bases from J, leaving 12 bases between. The CDR3 is made up of 14 amino acids. Germline CDR1 and CDR2: LNHDA and SQIVND (reference sequence). The chain's CDR3 is CASSMGAGSYEQYF. CDR3 bases: TGTGCCAGTAGTATGGGCGCGGGGAGCTACGAGCAGTACTTC.

This chain connects TRBV7-3 to TRBJ2-1; 9 bases are a match to TRBD2. Germline assignment: CDR1 SGHTA and CDR2 FQGTGA. The CDR3 sequence is 16 residues long. V shed 4 bases, J shed 7 bases, and the junction held 11 bases outside the gene matches. CDR3 protein: CASSSGGRAGVNEQFF. Here the CDR3 DNA reads TGTGCCAGCAGCTCCGGCGGGAGGGCCGGTGTAAATGAGCAGTTCTTC.

This sequence joins TRBV19 and TRBJ1-2, with 9 bases identical to TRBD1. This CDR3 has 14 amino acids. The germline V gene encodes CDR1 LNHDA and CDR2 SQIVND (reference sequence). The V gene end was trimmed by 5 bases and the J gene end by 7 bases; junction bases not matched to a gene: 8. CDR3 DNA sequence: TGTGCCAGTAGTTTCCGGGACAGGGTTGGTGGCTACACCTTC. This translates into CASSFRDRVGGYTF.

This chain connects TRBV27 to TRBJ2-7, with D perhaps matching TRBD2 (5 bases). This CDR3 is built from 15 residues. V lost 7 bases, J lost 2 bases, and 18 bases lay in between. In germline, CDR1 is MNHEY, CDR2 SMNVEV (reference sequence). Here the CDR3 reads CASTPLGSSAYEQYF. CDR3 DNA: TGTGCCAGCACACCGTTGGGGAGTAGCGCCTACGAGCAGTACTTC.

The rearrangement joins TRBV28 to TRBJ2-7; tentative D call: TRBD1 (5 bases). V was trimmed by 5 bases and J by 0 bases, leaving 11 bases between them. This CDR3 has 14 amino acids. Per germline, CDR1 MDHEN and CDR2 SYDVKM. The CDR3 DNA is TGTGCCAGCAGTGACAGTGGATTCTCCTACGAGCAGTACTTC. It is translated as CASSDSGFSYEQYF.

The chain combines TRBV27 with TRBJ2-7; TRBD1 agrees at 7 bases. This CDR3 comprises 14 residues. V dropped 6 bases and J dropped 2; count of bases not matched to a gene: 7. Germline CDR1 and CDR2: MNHEY and SMNVEV (reference sequence). CDR3 DNA sequence: TGTGCCAGCAGAAATTCAGGGGGAGCCTACGAGCAGTACTTC. Residues: CASRNSGGAYEQYF.

J is TRBJ1-5 and V is TRBV18; no clear D. The germline CDR1 and CDR2 sequences are KGHSH and LQKENI. Trimming removed 2 bases from V and 0 bases from J, with 8 bases in between. The CDR3 spans 15 residues. The CDR3 coding sequence is TGTGCCAGCTCACCAGACAACCTTAGCAATCAGCCCCAGCATTTT. Protein product: CASSPDNLSNQPQHF.

CDR3 coding DNA: TGTGCCAGCAGCCCCGGGGGGACCCAGTACTTC. Residues: CASSPGGTQYF. The chain has TRBV11-1 and TRBJ2-5; a possible D gene is TRBD2 (6 bases). The germline V gene encodes CDR1 SGHAT and CDR2 FQDESV (reference sequence). The ends were cut back, 5 bases at V and 7 bases at J, with 8 bases in the middle. The length of the CDR3 is 11 residues. Full variable domain (outside the CDR3, taken from reference TRBV11-1 and TRBJ2-5): EAEVAQSPRYKITEKSQAVAFWCDPISGHATLYWYRQILGQGPELLVQFQDESVVDDSQLPKDRFSAERLKGVDSTLKIQPAELGDSAMYLCASSPGGTQYFGPGTRLLVL.

The J gene is TRBJ2-7, the V gene TRBV19, with D tentatively TRBD1 (5 bases). In germline, CDR1 is LNHDA, CDR2 SQIVND (reference sequence). This CDR3 contains 16 residues. Trimming removed 4 bases at V and 4 bases at J, with 20 bases between. The CDR3 reads CASSRAGRQTFYEQYF. The CDR3 nucleotides read TGTGCCAGTAGTAGGGCAGGGCGTCAGACATTTTACGAGCAGTACTTC.

V gene TRBV7-9 combines with J gene TRBJ2-5; the D gene is possibly TRBD2 (6 bases). Germline CDR1 is SEHNR and CDR2 is FQNEAQ (reference sequence). This CDR3 region has 16 residues. Trimming cost V 3 bases and J 5 bases, with 19 bases left between them. The CDR3 loop reads CASSFAGGPTRETQYF. In DNA, the CDR3 is TGTGCCAGCAGCTTCGCCGGGGGTCCGACCCGGGAGACCCAGTACTTC.

In this sample, this clone turned up a few times. The J gene is TRBJ2-7, the V gene TRBV29-1, with TRBD2 identical over 7 bases. CDR3 length: 14 residues. Germline lookup yields CDR1 SQVTM and CDR2 ANQGSEA. Unmatched junction bases numbered 8, after V lost 6 bases and J lost 0 bases. The CDR3 nucleotides read TGCAGCGTGACCTGGGAGCGGGGCTCCTACGAGCAGTACTTC. The encoded protein is CSVTWERGSYEQYF.

The gene calls are TRBV6-4 and TRBJ2-1, with D maybe TRBD2 (6 bases). CDR3 size: 13 residues. Germline values: CDR1 MRHNA, CDR2 SNTAGT. The V end lost 5 bases, the J end lost 13 bases, and 18 bases lay between the germline ends. CDR3: CASSLVAEGHQFF. Here the CDR3 DNA reads TGTGCCAGCAGTCTCGTCGCGGAGGGGCATCAGTTCTTC.

This clone was detected only a few times. The chain links TRBV7-9 to TRBJ1-1, with D maybe TRBD1 (5 bases). The V and J ends lost 5 bases and 2 bases respectively, with 15 bases between them. Germline CDR1 and CDR2: SEHNR and FQNEAQ (reference sequence). The CDR3 totals 15 residues. The CDR3 DNA follows: TGTGCCAGCAGCCCGGGGGGGACTACAAACACTGAAGCTTTCTTT. Translated: CASSPGGTTNTEAFF.

This chain joins TRBV6-5 and TRBJ2-1, with TRBD2 matching 12 bases. Germline assignment: CDR1 MNHEY and CDR2 SVGAGI. The CDR3 has 15 residues. Trimming at V came to 2 bases and at J to 10 bases, leaving 6 bases not matched to a gene. DNA for the CDR3: TGTGCCAGCAGTTACAGGACTAGCGGGGTAGGGGAGCAGTTCTTC. Residues: CASSYRTSGVGEQFF.

The chain couples TRBV10-3 to TRBJ2-2, with 13 nucleotides matching TRBD2. The CDR3 loop spans 17 amino acids. The trim removed 6 bases at V and 2 bases at J, leaving 6 bases unmatched. Per germline, CDR1 ENHRY and CDR2 SYGVKD. Here the CDR3 reads CAISVTSGGPNTGELFF. CDR3 bases: TGTGCCATCAGCGTGACTAGCGGGGGGCCCAACACCGGGGAGCTGTTTTTT.

The chain is built from TRBV7-6 and TRBJ2-7, with 7 bases lining up with TRBD2. The length of the CDR3 is 16 residues. Looked up from germline, CDR1 is SGHVS and CDR2 is FNYEAQ. The V and J ends lost 4 bases and 6 bases, in that order; junction bases with no gene match: 15. Here the CDR3 DNA reads TGTGCCAGCAGCTCCGCTCGGGGAGGGTGGATAAGCGAGCAGTACTTC. Protein product: CASSSARGGWISEQYF. Combining the CDR3 with reference TRBV7-6 and TRBJ2-7 gives the whole variable domain GAGVSQSPRYKVTKRGQDVALRCDPISGHVSLYWYRQALGQGPEFLTYFNYEAQQDKSGLPNDRFSAERPEGSISTLTIQRTEQRDSAMYRCASSSARGGWISEQYFGPGTRLTVT.

This chain connects TRBV7-9 to TRBJ1-1, with D possibly being TRBD1 (6 bases). CDR1 and CDR2 (germline): SEHNR, FQNEAQ (reference sequence). V lost 7 bases and J 1 base, leaving 10 bases between the germline ends. The CDR3 is made up of 13 amino acids. CDR3 protein: CASTRQANTEAFF. CDR3 nucleotides: TGTGCCAGCACCCGACAGGCGAACACTGAAGCTTTCTTT.

The chain uses TRBV5-8 and TRBJ2-6; D call uncertain. V was cut by 1 base and J by 0 bases, with 20 bases left in between. The germline V gene has CDR1 SGHTS and CDR2 YDEGEE. The CDR3 runs 20 residues. The CDR3 is CASSLFLNALFPSGANVLTF. The CDR3 bases are TGTGCCAGCAGCTTGTTTCTAAACGCCCTGTTCCCCTCTGGGGCCAACGTCCTGACTTTC. The full variable domain, with the rest looked up from reference TRBV5-8 and TRBJ2-6, is EAGVTQSPTHLIKTRGQQATLRCSPISGHTSVYWYQQALGLGLQFLLWYDEGEERNRGNFPPRFSGRQFPNYSSELNVNALELEDSALYLCASSLFLNALFPSGANVLTFGAGSRLTVL.

The chain is built from TRBV18 and TRBJ1-1; D is uncertain. Germline CDR1 reads KGHSH; CDR2 reads LQKENI. The CDR3 is 15 residues long. The V gene lost 2 bases and the J gene lost 0 bases, with 10 bases spanning the gap. This CDR3 is CASSPWASLNTEAFF. The CDR3 DNA reads as TGTGCCAGCTCACCATGGGCCAGTTTGAACACTGAAGCTTTCTTT. The variable domain in full, with the rest retrieved from reference TRBV18 and TRBJ1-1, is NAGVMQNPRHLVRRRGQEARLRCSPMKGHSHVYWYRQLPEEGLKFMVYLQKENIIDESGMPKERFSAEFPKEGPSILRIQQVVRGDSAAYFCASSPWASLNTEAFFGQGTRLTVV.